This T cell receptor beta chain was recovered during a study of beta chain features in type 1 diabetes. Whole-study results and caveats: TCRB CDR3s from Type 1 diabetes patients were moderately but significantly shorter in all four CD4+ subsets.

As to this clone: The antigen remains unidentified.

Each sorted fraction was over 95% pure. The CDR3 is made up of 15 amino acids. Germline V lookup: CDR1 SGHNT, CDR2 YYREEE (reference sequence). The V end lost 2 bases, the J end lost 0 bases, and 10 bases lay between the germline ends. Investigators reverse transcribed all isolated RNA, so they sequenced expressed TCRB transcripts. Libraries were prepared by immunoSEQ multiplex PCR; TCRdb keeps only in-frame clonotypes and omits some of them. The sample has roughly 150,000 clones; more than 9.5% are singletons. Specimen: central memory CD4+ T cells from blood. This chain joins TRBV5-4 and TRBJ2-3, with D tentatively TRBD1 (6 bases). The sequence was obtained from a man between 18 and 35 years old in good health. CDR3 in DNA: TGTGCCAGCAGCTTCCGACAGGCTAGCACAGATACGCAGTATTTT. Amino acids: CASSFRQASTDTQYF.